Sequencing of this T cell receptor (beta chain) was carried out in a study of OX40 agonist ivuxolimab in advanced cancers. The overall study: In three patients, partial responses were observed, one with hepatocellular carcinoma and two with cutaneous melanoma.

V lost 3 bases to trimming and J lost 7 bases; unmatched junction nucleotides: 3. The CDR3 has 13 residues. Germline lookup yields CDR1 MNHNS and CDR2 SASEGT. Clones were read by immunoSEQ multiplex PCR, and TCRdb kept only the in-frame ones, dropping some. The sample includes 65,000 to 80,000 clones, roughly nine tenths of them seen just once. This clonotype was obtained from an adult with an advanced solid tumor such as melanoma, head and neck, liver or kidney cancer. Here the sequenced sample was CD4+ or CD8+ T cells sorted from blood, taken in a trial of the OX40 agonist ivuxolimab. V is TRBV6-1 and J is TRBJ2-7, with 10 bases fitting TRBD1. Here the CDR3 reads CASSDDRGLEQYF. CDR3 in DNA: TGTGCCAGCAGTGATGACAGGGGGCTTGAGCAGTACTTC.